The 2 T cell receptor beta chains below come from one sample, sequenced in a study of shared clonotypes between healthy human individuals. Data came from immunoSEQ multiplex PCR; TCRdb stores just in-frame clones and leaves some out. Altogether over a million clones are present, around 98.5% being singletons, with the ten largest covering under 0.45%. Sequenced: naive CD4+ T cells sorted from blood. Subset indicated: CD45RA+ positively selected. These receptors all stem from a man aged 25-40 years in good health.

This chain connects TRBV14 to TRBJ2-1, with no clear D. The CDR3 covers 13 residues. The V gene lost 8 bases and the J gene lost 1 base, with 9 bases spanning the gap. Germline values: CDR1 SGHDN, CDR2 FVKESK. In DNA, the CDR3 is TGTGCCAGCTCTCGCAAATCCTACAATGAGCAGTTCTTC. This gives the protein CASSRKSYNEQFF.

The table lists this clone with a count of one. This rearrangement joins TRBV28 to TRBJ1-1; tentative D call: TRBD1 (5 bases). CDR1 and CDR2 (germline): MDHEN, SYDVKM. V lost 3 bases, J lost 2 bases, and 10 bases lay in between. This CDR3 has 14 amino acids. CDR3 bases: TGTGCCAGCAGTTTTGGTGACAGAAACACTGAAGCTTTCTTT. This encodes CASSFGDRNTEAFF.